This T cell receptor (beta chain) was captured by sequencing in a study of type 1 regulatory T cells. Overall study: T-allo10 is a Tr1-enriched, alloantigen-specific CD4 T cell product made in vitro.

TCRdb analysed the reads with MiXCR anew, one entry per CDR3 protein. Here the sample spans approximately 97,000 distinct CDR3 sequences, around a third being singletons. Trimming removed 6 bases at V and 5 bases at J, with 7 bases between. This CDR3 contains 12 residues. CDR1 MGHDK and CDR2 SYGVNS come from the germline V gene. The J gene is TRBJ2-2, the V gene TRBV25-1; D possibly corresponds to TRBD2 (6 bases). The sequencing sample was made of CD4+ T cells, either the whole sample or a sorted fraction (not recorded which). The TCR was taken from a human donor in good health. The CDR3 sequence is CASRRGTGELFF. The DNA for the CDR3 is TGTGCCAGCAGACGGGGGACCGGGGAGCTGTTTTTT.